One and the same sample provided the 20 T cell receptor beta chains below, sequenced in a study of blood T cell repertoires in COVID-19. Using immunoSEQ multiplex PCR, the repertoire was profiled, and TCRdb retains in-frame clones only, with some absent. Of about 220,000 clones listed, about 78% are singletons. Sequencing was performed on peripheral blood. Source of these receptors: a woman in her 70s with acute or convalescent COVID-19.

The rearrangement joins TRBV5-4 to TRBJ2-7; 14 bases map to TRBD2. V gave up 4 bases and J gave up 4 bases; unmatched junction bases: 4. Germline V gives CDR1 SGHNT, CDR2 YYREEE (reference sequence). This CDR3 has 15 residues. In DNA form, the CDR3 reads TGTGCCAGCAGCGCGGGACTAGCGGGGGAGTACGAGCAGTACGTC. Amino acids: CASSAGLAGEYEQYV.

Here the CDR3 reads CASSVDPAFGETQYF. In nucleotides, the CDR3 is TGTGCCAGCAGCGTAGACCCCGCGTTTGGAGAGACCCAGTACTTC. The chain carries TRBV9 and TRBJ2-5; D unclear. Per the germline V gene, CDR1 is SGDLS and CDR2 is YYNGEE. The CDR3 runs to 15 residues. V shed 0 bases and J shed 4 bases, with 13 bases lying between them.

V gene TRBV19 combines with J gene TRBJ1-2, with 10 bases matching TRBD1. The CDR3 is 16 residues long. The germline V gene has CDR1 LNHDA and CDR2 SQIVND (reference sequence). After removal of 5 bases from V and 7 bases from J, the junction contained 13 bases not matched to a gene. The CDR3 bases are TGTGCCAGTAGTGCCCTTGTGGGACAGGGGTTTGTTGGCTACACCTTC. Translation: CASSALVGQGFVGYTF. Filled out from reference TRBV19 and TRBJ1-2, the complete variable domain reads DGGITQSPKYLFRKEGQNVTLSCEQNLNHDAMYWYRQDPGQGLRLIYYSQIVNDFQKGDIAEGYSVSREKKESFPLTVTSAQKNPTAFYLCASSALVGQGFVGYTFGSGTRLTVV.

This clone was observed a few times. This chain connects TRBV6-5 to TRBJ2-3, with 13 nucleotides matching TRBD2. The CDR3 is 15 residues long. In germline, CDR1 is MNHEY, CDR2 SVGAGI. J was trimmed by 2 bases and V by 7 bases; bases with no gene match: 3. As DNA, the CDR3 is TGTGCCAGCAACGGACTAGCGGGGGACACAGATACGCAGTATTTT. This codes for CASNGLAGDTDTQYF.

This chain uses TRBV30 with TRBJ2-1; the match to TRBD1 covers 9 bases. The CDR3 length is 14 residues. V was pared by 3 bases and J by 3 bases, with 3 bases of the junction left unmatched. CDR1 and CDR2 (germline): GTSNPN, SVGIG (reference sequence). The CDR3 nucleotides read TGTGCCTGGAGCCTGACAGGGGGCTACAATGAGCAGTTCTTC. It encodes CAWSLTGGYNEQFF.

V is TRBV6-6 and J is TRBJ1-2, with 9 positions matching TRBD1. With 8 bases clipped from V and 4 bases from J, the junction kept 5 bases outside the gene matches. Germline V CDR1 and CDR2: MNHNY, SVGAGI (reference sequence). CDR3 size: 13 residues. CDR3 loop: CASGGQGIYGYTF. CDR3 nucleotides: TGTGCCAGCGGGGGACAGGGAATCTATGGCTACACCTTC.

The chain joins TRBV11-2 to TRBJ1-6; the D gene is possibly TRBD1 (6 bases). Germline V gene sequence: CDR1 SGHAT, CDR2 FQNNGV. V was clipped by 1 base and J by 7 bases, with 11 bases between them. CDR3 length equals 15 residues. The CDR3 sequence: CASSLVQGTNSPLHF. The CDR3 nucleotides are TGTGCCAGCAGCTTAGTACAGGGAACCAATTCACCCCTCCACTTT.

The table lists this clone with a few counts. The rearrangement joins TRBV5-1 to TRBJ2-1; 12 positions match TRBD2. CDR1 and CDR2 from the germline V gene are SGHRS and YFSETQ. The CDR3 totals 21 residues. J gave up 0 bases and V 3 bases, and 16 bases lay outside the gene matches. The CDR3, as DNA: TGCGCCAGCAGCTCCCGCCCTGTGGCTAGCGGGGGGGAAAGCTCCTACAATGAGCAGTTCTTC. Its protein product is CASSSRPVASGGESSYNEQFF. The full variable domain, with the rest looked up from reference TRBV5-1 and TRBJ2-1, is KAGVTQTPRYLIKTRGQQVTLSCSPISGHRSVSWYQQTPGQGLQFLFEYFSETQRNKGNFPGRFSGRQFSNSRSEMNVSTLELGDSALYLCASSSRPVASGGESSYNEQFFGPGTRLTVL.

The chain couples TRBV1 to TRBJ2-3; the table gives TRBD2 as D, unverified against the DNA. TRBV1 is assigned pseudogene status. The CDR3 runs to 18 residues. The CDR3 loop reads CTSSQVWRGLTSTDTQYF. The DNA of the CDR3 is TGCACCAGCAGCCAAGTTTGGCGGGGGCTGACAAGCACAGATACGCAGTATTTT.

This clone was counted once. The chain uses TRBV6-4 and TRBJ2-3; perhaps TRBD2 as D (6 bases). Looked up from germline, CDR1 is MRHNA and CDR2 is SNTAGT. V was cut by 5 bases and J by 7 bases, with 19 bases left in between. CDR3 length equals 15 residues. DNA for the CDR3: TGTGCCAGCAGTTTAACTAGCCTTGGAGGTTATACGCAGTATTTT. Translating it yields CASSLTSLGGYTQYF.

The chain employs TRBV7-2 and TRBJ2-1, with 7 nucleotides matching TRBD2. Per the germline V gene, CDR1 is SGHTA and CDR2 is FQGNSA. This CDR3 region has 16 residues. Trimming cost V 9 bases and J 4 bases; bases outside gene matches: 15. The CDR3 loop reads CASAAALGRGYNEQFF. The CDR3 region has the DNA TGTGCCAGTGCAGCAGCTTTGGGGCGGGGGTACAATGAGCAGTTCTTC.

This clone was counted once. The chain couples TRBV5-1 to TRBJ2-2; D remains unclear. CDR1 is SGHRS and CDR2 is YFSETQ in the germline V gene. This CDR3 is 13 amino acids long. V was shortened by 0 bases and J by 4 bases, with 4 bases between the two germline ends. Here the CDR3 DNA reads TGCGCCAGCAGCTTGGACGGCACCGGGGAGCTGTTTTTT. This codes for CASSLDGTGELFF.

The J gene is TRBJ1-1, the V gene TRBV19; TRBD1 matches at 7 bases. Germline V gene data show CDR1 as LNHDA and CDR2 as SQIVND (reference sequence). The CDR3 runs 14 residues. The V gene end was trimmed by 3 bases and the J gene end by 2 bases; junction bases not matched to a gene: 3. This chain's CDR3 is CASSMNRGNTEAFF. The CDR3 bases are TGTGCCAGTAGTATGAACAGGGGAAACACTGAAGCTTTCTTT.

This chain links TRBV7-9 with TRBJ2-3, with D perhaps TRBD2 (5 bases). V gave up 4 bases and J gave up 0 bases, with 11 bases separating them. CDR3 length equals 15 residues. CDR1 and CDR2 from the germline V gene are SEHNR and FQNEAQ (reference sequence). The CDR3 reads CASSSTWTSTDTQYF. The CDR3 DNA reads as TGTGCCAGCAGCTCGACTTGGACTAGCACAGATACGCAGTATTTT.

This clone was recorded only once. The chain uses TRBV5-1 and TRBJ2-5, with D possibly matching TRBD2 (6 bases). CDR3 length: 16 residues. The germline CDR1 and CDR2 sequences are SGHRS and YFSETQ. The V and J ends lost 5 bases and 3 bases respectively, with 20 bases between them. CDR3 amino acids: CASRPRGFSGKETQYF. As DNA, the CDR3 is TGCGCCAGCAGACCTCGGGGGTTCTCTGGTAAAGAGACCCAGTACTTC.

The chain joins TRBV9 to TRBJ2-5; 7 positions match TRBD1. The CDR3 is 16 residues long. CDR1 and CDR2 (germline): SGDLS, YYNGEE. J was trimmed by 2 bases and V by 3 bases; bases with no gene match: 10. The CDR3 DNA follows: TGTGCCAGCAGCGGCGACAGGGACGAGACACAAGAGACCCAGTACTTC. It yields the protein CASSGDRDETQETQYF.

This clone was recorded only once. The chain recombines TRBV4-1 with TRBJ2-7; 8 nucleotides agree with TRBD2. V trimming: 1 base; J trimming: 2 bases; junction bases outside the gene matches: 10. Germline loops: CDR1 MGHRA, CDR2 YSYEKL. This CDR3 is built from 17 residues. The CDR3 nucleotides read TGCGCCAGCAGCCAAGGGTGGACCGGGACTAGGGCCTACGAGCAGTACTTC. It yields the protein CASSQGWTGTRAYEQYF.

V is TRBV10-3 and J is TRBJ2-7; D is possibly TRBD1 (5 bases). CDR1 and CDR2 (germline): ENHRY, SYGVKD. The CDR3 loop spans 13 amino acids. Between the trimmed V and J ends, which lost 8 bases and 5 bases, there was a span of 16 bases. This chain's CDR3 is CAIWAGHINEQYF. The DNA of the CDR3 is TGTGCCATCTGGGCAGGGCATATAAACGAGCAGTACTTC.

The CDR3 sequence: CASSLGDRVNNQPQHF. Here the CDR3 DNA reads TGTGCCAGCAGCTTAGGGGACAGGGTGAACAATCAGCCCCAGCATTTT. The rearrangement links TRBV7-6 to TRBJ1-5; TRBD1 matches at 9 bases. J gave up 3 bases and V 1 base, and 4 bases lay outside the gene matches. This CDR3 has 16 amino acids. CDR1 and CDR2 (germline): SGHVS, FNYEAQ.

The CDR3 loop reads CASSITRAETQYF. CDR3 in DNA: TGTGCCAGTAGTATAACCAGGGCGGAGACCCAGTACTTC. The rearrangement links TRBV19 to TRBJ2-5, with D perhaps matching TRBD1 (5 bases). Germline V lookup: CDR1 LNHDA, CDR2 SQIVND (reference sequence). Trimming removed 2 bases at V and 5 bases at J, with 9 bases between. CDR3 length: 13 residues.